A selection of T cell receptor beta chains follows, all from one sample in a study of blood T cell repertoires in COVID-19. Using immunoSEQ multiplex PCR, the repertoire was profiled, and TCRdb retains in-frame clones only, with some absent. The top ten clones hold 4.5% of a sample with 85,000 to 120,000 clones, over 65% of them seen once. The specimen sequenced was peripheral blood. The receptors originated from a human donor in a cohort sampled during active COVID-19. The CDR3 runs from the conserved cysteine through the conserved F or W. Clone size is given for some rows only: seen once, a few or many times, or a class if the clone is expanded.

len: 13; abundance: .; v_gene: TRBV25-1; CDR3aa: CASSVSGGTGQFF
len: 14; abundance: .; v_gene: TRBV6-5; CDR3aa: CASSLQGSEQPQHF
len: 15; abundance: .; v_gene: TRBV14; CDR3aa: CASSQFRGAYNEQFF
len: 16; abundance: .; v_gene: TRBV4-1; CDR3aa: CASSQLAGRSYNEQFF
len: 14; abundance: .; v_gene: TRBV3-1/TRBV3-2; CDR3aa: CASSQGRGNSPLHF
len: 14; abundance: .; v_gene: TRBV6-5; CDR3aa: CASSGGQGRYEQYF
len: 18; abundance: .; v_gene: TRBV11-2; CDR3aa: CASSPHSTGSPSNYGYTF
len: 15; abundance: .; v_gene: TRBV7-9; CDR3aa: CASSSGLSLGYEQYF
len: 15; abundance: .; v_gene: TRBV4-1; CDR3aa: CASSPRDREDDQQYF
len: 15; abundance: .; v_gene: TRBV5-6; CDR3aa: CASSPRTGQYNEQFF
len: 17; abundance: .; v_gene: TRBV9; CDR3aa: CASSAGLAGSSYNEQFF
len: 13; abundance: .; v_gene: TRBV5-1; CDR3aa: CASRQDGGAGYTF
len: 13; abundance: .; v_gene: TRBV24-1; CDR3aa: CATGHPNTGELFF
len: 16; abundance: .; v_gene: TRBV18; CDR3aa: CASSPPSRGDTGELFF
len: 14; abundance: .; v_gene: TRBV6-6; CDR3aa: CASSFGTSGDTQYF
len: 14; abundance: .; v_gene: TRBV20-1; CDR3aa: CSASLGWRDGELFF
len: 17; abundance: .; v_gene: TRBV5-6; CDR3aa: CASSLGLLGQGFGGYTF
len: 16; abundance: .; v_gene: TRBV6-2/TRBV6-3; CDR3aa: CASSGPLYRGIYGAFF
len: 14; abundance: .; v_gene: TRBV7-3; CDR3aa: CASSLTRGRSPLHF
len: 14; abundance: .; v_gene: TRBV5-1; CDR3aa: CASSSGQQNQPQHF
len: 13; abundance: once; v_gene: TRBV18; CDR3aa: CASHFTSFGEQFF
len: 16; abundance: .; v_gene: TRBV28; CDR3aa: CASSLYADRAYNEQFF